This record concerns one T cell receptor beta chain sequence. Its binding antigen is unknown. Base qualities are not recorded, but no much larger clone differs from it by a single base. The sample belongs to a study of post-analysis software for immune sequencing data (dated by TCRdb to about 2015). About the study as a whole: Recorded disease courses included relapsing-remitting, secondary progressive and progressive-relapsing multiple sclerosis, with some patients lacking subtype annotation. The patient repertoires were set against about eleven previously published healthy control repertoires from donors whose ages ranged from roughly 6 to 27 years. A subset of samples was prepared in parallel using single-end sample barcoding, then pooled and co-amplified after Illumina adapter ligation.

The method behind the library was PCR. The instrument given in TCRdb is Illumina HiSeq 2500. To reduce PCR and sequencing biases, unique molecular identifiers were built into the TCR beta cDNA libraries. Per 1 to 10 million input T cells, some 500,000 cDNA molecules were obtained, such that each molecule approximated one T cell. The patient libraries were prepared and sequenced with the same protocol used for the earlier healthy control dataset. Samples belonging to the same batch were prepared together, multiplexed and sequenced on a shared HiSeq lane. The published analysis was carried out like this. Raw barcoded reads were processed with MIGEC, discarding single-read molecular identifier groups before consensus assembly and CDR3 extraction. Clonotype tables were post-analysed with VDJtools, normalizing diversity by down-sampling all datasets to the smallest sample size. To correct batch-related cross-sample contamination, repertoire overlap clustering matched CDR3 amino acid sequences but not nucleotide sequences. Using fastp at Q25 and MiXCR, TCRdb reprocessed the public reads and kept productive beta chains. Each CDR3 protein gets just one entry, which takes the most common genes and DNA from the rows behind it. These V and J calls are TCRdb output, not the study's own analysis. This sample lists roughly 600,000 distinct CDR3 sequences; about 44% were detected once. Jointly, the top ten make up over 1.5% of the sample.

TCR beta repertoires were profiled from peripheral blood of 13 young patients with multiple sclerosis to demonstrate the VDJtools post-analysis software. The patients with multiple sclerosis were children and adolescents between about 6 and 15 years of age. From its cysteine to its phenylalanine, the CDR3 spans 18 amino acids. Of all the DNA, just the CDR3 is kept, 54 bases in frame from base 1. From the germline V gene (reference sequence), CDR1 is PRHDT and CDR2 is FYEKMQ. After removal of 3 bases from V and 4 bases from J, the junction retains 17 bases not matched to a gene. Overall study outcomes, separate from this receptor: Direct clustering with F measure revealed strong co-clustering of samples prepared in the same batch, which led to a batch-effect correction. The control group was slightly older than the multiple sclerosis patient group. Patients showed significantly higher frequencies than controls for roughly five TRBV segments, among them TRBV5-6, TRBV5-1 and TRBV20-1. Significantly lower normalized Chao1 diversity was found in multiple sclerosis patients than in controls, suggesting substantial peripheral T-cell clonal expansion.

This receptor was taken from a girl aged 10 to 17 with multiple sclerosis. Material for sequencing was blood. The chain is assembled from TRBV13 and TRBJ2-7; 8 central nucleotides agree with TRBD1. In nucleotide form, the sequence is TGTGCCAGCAGCTTGTTTGTAGGACTTGGACAGGGAAGGTACGAGCAGTACTTC. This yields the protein CASSLFVGLGQGRYEQYF.